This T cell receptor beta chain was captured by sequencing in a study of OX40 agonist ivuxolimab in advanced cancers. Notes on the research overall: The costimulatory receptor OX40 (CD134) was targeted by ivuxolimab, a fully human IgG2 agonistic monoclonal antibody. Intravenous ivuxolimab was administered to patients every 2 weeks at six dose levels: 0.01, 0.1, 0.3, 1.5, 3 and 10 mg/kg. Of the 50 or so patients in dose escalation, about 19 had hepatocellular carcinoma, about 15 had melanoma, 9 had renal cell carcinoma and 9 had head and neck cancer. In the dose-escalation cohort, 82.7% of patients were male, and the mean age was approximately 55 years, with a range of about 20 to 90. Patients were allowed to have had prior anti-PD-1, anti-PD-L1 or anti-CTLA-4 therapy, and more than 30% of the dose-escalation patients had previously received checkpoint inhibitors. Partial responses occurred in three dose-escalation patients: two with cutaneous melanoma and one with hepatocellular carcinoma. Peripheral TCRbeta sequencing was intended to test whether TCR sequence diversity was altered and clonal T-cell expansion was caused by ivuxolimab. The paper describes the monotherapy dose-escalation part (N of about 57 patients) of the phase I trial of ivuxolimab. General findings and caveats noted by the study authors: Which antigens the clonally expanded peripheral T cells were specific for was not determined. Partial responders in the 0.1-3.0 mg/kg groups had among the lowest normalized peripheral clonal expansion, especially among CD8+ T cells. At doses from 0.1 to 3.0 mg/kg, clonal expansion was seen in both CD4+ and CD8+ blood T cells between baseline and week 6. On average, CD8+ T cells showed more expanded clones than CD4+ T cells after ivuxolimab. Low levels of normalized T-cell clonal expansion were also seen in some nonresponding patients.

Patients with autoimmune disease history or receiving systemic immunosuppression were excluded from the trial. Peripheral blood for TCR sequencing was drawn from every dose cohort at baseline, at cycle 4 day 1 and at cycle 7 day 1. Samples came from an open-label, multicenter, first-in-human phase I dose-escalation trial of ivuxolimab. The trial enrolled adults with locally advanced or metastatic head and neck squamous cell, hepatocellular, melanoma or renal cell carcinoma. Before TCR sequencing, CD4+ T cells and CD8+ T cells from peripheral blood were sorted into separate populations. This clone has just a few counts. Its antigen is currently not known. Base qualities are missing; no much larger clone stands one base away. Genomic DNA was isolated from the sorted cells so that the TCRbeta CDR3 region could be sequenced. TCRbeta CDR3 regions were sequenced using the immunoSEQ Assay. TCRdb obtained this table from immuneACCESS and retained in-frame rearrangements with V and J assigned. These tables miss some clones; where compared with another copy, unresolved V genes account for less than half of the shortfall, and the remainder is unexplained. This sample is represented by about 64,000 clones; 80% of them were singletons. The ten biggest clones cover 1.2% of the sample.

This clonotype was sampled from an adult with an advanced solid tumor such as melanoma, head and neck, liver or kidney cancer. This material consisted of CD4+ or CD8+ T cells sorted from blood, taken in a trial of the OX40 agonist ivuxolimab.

In nucleotides, the sequence is TGTGCCAGCTGGGATAGCGCAAACAATGAGCAGTTCTTC. This gives the protein CASWDSANNEQFF. Recombination linked TRBV18 to TRBJ2-1, and possibly TRBD2, on 5 matching bases. Measured from the cysteine to the phenylalanine, the CDR3 is 13 residues long. This entry keeps only the CDR3 DNA: 39 bases, framed from base 1. Relative to germline, V is 7 bases shorter and J is 5 bases shorter, with 12 bases between their ends. CDR1 and CDR2 were assigned from the germline V gene as KGHSH and LQKENI.